These T cell receptor beta chains were read from a single sample in a study of cytomegalovirus exposure and HLA in healthy donors. Repertoires were generated with immunoSEQ multiplex PCR, while TCRdb's copy carries only in-frame clones and drops some. The sample gives 120,000 to 150,000 clones, 55% to 80% of which show up once; roughly 14% is in the top ten. Specimen: PBMCs. The receptors were sampled from a human donor in good health. Both conserved end residues are part of each CDR3. The order of the fields is clone size, V gene, J gene, D gene, CDR3 protein, CDR3 DNA. The D gene is left open where the match is weak. Not every row has a clone size; where given, it reads once, few, many or a size class.

abundance: NA; v_gene: TRBV11-2; j_gene: TRBJ2-3; d_gene: NA; CDR3aa: CASSLGRLADTQYF; CDR3nt: TGTGCCAGCAGCTTAGGGCGGTTGGCAGATACGCAGTATTTT
abundance: NA; v_gene: TRBV28; j_gene: TRBJ2-7; d_gene: TRBD1; CDR3aa: CASRSGTGFSYEQYF; CDR3nt: TGTGCCAGCAGGTCCGGGACAGGGTTCTCCTACGAGCAGTACTTC
abundance: NA; v_gene: TRBV4-1; j_gene: TRBJ2-3; d_gene: TRBD2; CDR3aa: CASSQSVGRGGRTDTQYF; CDR3nt: TGCGCCAGCAGCCAATCGGTAGGGCGGGGGGGCAGGACAGATACGCAGTATTTT
abundance: NA; v_gene: TRBV4-1; j_gene: TRBJ1-1; d_gene: NA; CDR3aa: CASSRNQGFKTEAFF; CDR3nt: TGCGCCAGCAGCCGAAACCAGGGATTCAAGACTGAAGCTTTCTTT
abundance: NA; v_gene: TRBV4-1; j_gene: TRBJ2-7; d_gene: TRBD1; CDR3aa: CASSRLGTAYEQYF; CDR3nt: TGCGCCAGCAGCCGATTAGGGACAGCCTACGAGCAGTACTTC
abundance: NA; v_gene: TRBV6-6; j_gene: TRBJ1-6; d_gene: NA; CDR3aa: CASMGGSLDSPLHF; CDR3nt: TGTGCCAGCATGGGGGGTAGTTTGGATTCACCCCTCCACTTT
abundance: NA; v_gene: TRBV29-1; j_gene: TRBJ2-2; d_gene: NA; CDR3aa: CSVEEAGSGELFF; CDR3nt: TGCAGCGTTGAAGAAGCGGGCTCCGGGGAGCTGTTTTTT
abundance: NA; v_gene: TRBV6-1; j_gene: TRBJ2-5; d_gene: TRBD2; CDR3aa: CASSELAGVQTQYF; CDR3nt: TGTGCCAGCAGTGAGCTAGCGGGGGTTCAGACCCAGTACTTC
abundance: NA; v_gene: TRBV2; j_gene: TRBJ1-2; d_gene: NA; CDR3aa: CASSGQNFYGYTF; CDR3nt: TGTGCCAGCAGTGGACAGAATTTCTATGGCTACACCTTC
abundance: NA; v_gene: TRBV11-3; j_gene: TRBJ2-1; d_gene: TRBD2; CDR3aa: CASSPLAGNASSYNEQFF; CDR3nt: TGTGCCAGCAGTCCGCTAGCGGGCAATGCCAGCTCCTACAATGAGCAGTTCTTC
abundance: NA; v_gene: TRBV5-4; j_gene: TRBJ1-2; d_gene: TRBD1; CDR3aa: CASSAPGQGIDGYTF; CDR3nt: TGTGCCAGCAGCGCACCGGGACAGGGAATCGATGGCTACACCTTC
abundance: few; v_gene: TRBV5-1; j_gene: TRBJ2-5; d_gene: NA; CDR3aa: CASSTIVGVQETQYF; CDR3nt: TGCGCCAGCAGTACAATAGTAGGAGTTCAAGAGACCCAGTACTTC
abundance: NA; v_gene: TRBV9; j_gene: TRBJ2-7; d_gene: NA; CDR3aa: CASSVGEGSSSYEQYF; CDR3nt: TGTGCCAGCAGCGTAGGAGAAGGGAGCAGCTCCTACGAGCAGTACTTC
abundance: NA; v_gene: TRBV5-1; j_gene: TRBJ2-5; d_gene: NA; CDR3aa: CASSLRQGVNIEETQYF; CDR3nt: TGCGCCAGCAGCTTGCGGCAGGGTGTCAACATTGAAGAGACCCAGTACTTC
abundance: few; v_gene: TRBV6-6; j_gene: TRBJ1-4; d_gene: NA; CDR3aa: CASSYSGLNEKLFF; CDR3nt: TGTGCCAGCAGTTACTCGGGCCTTAATGAAAAACTGTTTTTT
abundance: NA; v_gene: TRBV4-1; j_gene: TRBJ2-2; d_gene: NA; CDR3aa: CASSGGWYTGELFF; CDR3nt: TGCGCCAGCAGCGGTGGCTGGTACACCGGGGAGCTGTTTTTT
abundance: NA; v_gene: TRBV9; j_gene: TRBJ2-7; d_gene: NA; CDR3aa: CASSVAQGYEQYF; CDR3nt: TGTGCCAGCAGCGTAGCTCAGGGCTACGAGCAGTACTTC
abundance: NA; v_gene: TRBV6-1; j_gene: TRBJ1-1; d_gene: TRBD1; CDR3aa: CASSERAGGTEAFF; CDR3nt: TGTGCCAGCAGTGAAAGGGCAGGGGGTACTGAAGCTTTCTTT
abundance: NA; v_gene: TRBV4-1; j_gene: TRBJ1-2; d_gene: TRBD1; CDR3aa: CASSLTGGRYGYTF; CDR3nt: TGCGCCAGCAGCCTGACAGGGGGCAGGTATGGCTACACCTTC